The T cell receptor beta chain described here comes from a study of blood T cell repertoires in COVID-19. Study summary: Acute and convalescent COVID-19 samples came from the United States, Italy and Spain.

Method: immunoSEQ multiplex PCR; TCRdb's copy keeps in-frame clones and lacks some. The sample gives about 230,000 clones, roughly 80% of which show up once; approximately 7.9% is in the top ten. The V gene end was trimmed by 4 bases and the J gene end by 5 bases; junction bases not matched to a gene: 6. Germline assignment: CDR1 LGHDT and CDR2 YNNKEL (reference sequence). This CDR3 is 16 amino acids long. This TCR was recovered from a woman of 80 years or more with acute or convalescent COVID-19. V is TRBV3-1 (or the pseudogene TRBV3-2) and J is TRBJ1-6, with 9 bases matching TRBD1. The source material was peripheral blood. CDR3: CASSPGDREDNSPLHF. The CDR3 coding sequence is TGTGCCAGCAGCCCTGGGGACAGGGAGGATAATTCACCCCTCCACTTT.